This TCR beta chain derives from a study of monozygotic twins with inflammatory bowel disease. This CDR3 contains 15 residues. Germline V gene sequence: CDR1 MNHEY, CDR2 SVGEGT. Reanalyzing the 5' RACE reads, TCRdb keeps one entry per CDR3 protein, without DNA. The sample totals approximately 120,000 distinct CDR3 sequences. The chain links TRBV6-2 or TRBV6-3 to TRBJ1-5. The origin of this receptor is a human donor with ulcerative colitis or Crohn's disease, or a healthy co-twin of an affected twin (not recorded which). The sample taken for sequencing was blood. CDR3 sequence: CASSYEGGGNQPQHF.